Included here is one T cell receptor beta chain sequence, with context. This sample stems from a study of blood T cell repertoires in COVID-19. Across the study: Samples of COVID-19 (acute and convalescent) were obtained from the United States, Italy and Spain. The analysed material was cDNA or gDNA that came from T cells, B-cell-depleted T cells, or PBMCs.

The J segment lost 2 bases and the V segment lost 5 bases, leaving 1 base of the junction unmatched. This CDR3 is built from 14 residues. From germline, CDR1 is PRHDT and CDR2 FYEKMQ (reference sequence). Study processing details: Amplification with reference gene primers provided the estimates of nucleated cell counts. Sequencing used immunoSEQ multiplex PCR; TCRdb keeps in-frame clones, though not all of them. D and trimming were read from the DNA, whereas the V and J calls and clone size are those reported in that table. The repertoire holds a few hundred thousand clones, 75% to 90% seen once, with 4.5% to 5.5% in the top ten.

The sample consisted of peripheral blood. V is TRBV13 and J is TRBJ2-5; 11 bases are shared with TRBD2. The receptor was derived from a human donor in a cohort sampled during active COVID-19. The CDR3 loop is CASSRLAGQETQYF. The DNA for the CDR3 is TGTGCCAGCAGCAGACTAGCGGGACAAGAGACCCAGTACTTC.